This T cell receptor beta chain is from a study of CD8 T cells in ankylosing spondylitis. This clonotype was seen more than once but under ten times. The antigen remains unidentified. One entry per CDR3 protein, called by TCRdb with MiXCR from the 5' RACE reads. Among approximately 400,000 distinct CDR3 sequences listed, 15% to 20% were seen once. Study results and limitations: Seemingly distinctive of ankylosing spondylitis blood was a TCR beta motif formed by eight highly homologous variants.

The CDR3 contains 16 residues. The germline V gene has CDR1 LGHNA and CDR2 YSLEER. V shed 1 base and J 3 bases; nucleotides not matched to a gene: 5. The clonotype originates from a male donor with ankylosing spondylitis. The specimen sequenced was blood, either unsorted or a sorted T cell fraction (not recorded which). The chain is built from TRBV4-3 and TRBJ2-5; 10 bases fit TRBD2. The CDR3 region has the DNA TGCGCCAGCAGCCAAGGGGGCGGACTAGCGGAAGAGACCCAGTACTTC. It yields the protein CASSQGGGLAEETQYF.